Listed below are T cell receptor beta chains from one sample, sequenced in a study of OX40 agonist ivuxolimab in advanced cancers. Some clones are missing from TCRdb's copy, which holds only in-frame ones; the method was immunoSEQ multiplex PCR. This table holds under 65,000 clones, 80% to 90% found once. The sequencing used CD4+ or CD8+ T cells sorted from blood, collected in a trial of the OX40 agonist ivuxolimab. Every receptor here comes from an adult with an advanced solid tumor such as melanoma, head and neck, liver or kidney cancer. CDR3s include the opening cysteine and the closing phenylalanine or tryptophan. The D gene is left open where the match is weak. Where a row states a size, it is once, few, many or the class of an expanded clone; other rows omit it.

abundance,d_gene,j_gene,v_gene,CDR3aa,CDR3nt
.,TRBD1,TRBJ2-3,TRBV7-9,CASSLRRGQGSSTDTQYF,TGTGCCAGCAGCTTAAGAAGAGGACAGGGGTCTAGCACAGATACGCAGTATTTT
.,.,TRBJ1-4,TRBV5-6,CASSYSGVPNEKLFF,TGTGCCAGCAGCTATTCAGGGGTTCCTAATGAAAAACTGTTTTTT
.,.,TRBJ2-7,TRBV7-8,CASSLDGIYEQYF,TGTGCCAGCAGCTTAGACGGGATCTACGAGCAGTACTTC
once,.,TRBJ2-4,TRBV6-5,CASSIVAKNIQYF,TGTGCCAGCAGTATCGTAGCCAAAAACATTCAGTACTTC
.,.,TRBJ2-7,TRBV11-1,CASSSAYEQYF,TGTGCCAGCAGCTCCGCCTACGAGCAGTACTTC
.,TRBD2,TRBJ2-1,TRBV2,CASRSGTSGINEQFF,TGTGCCAGCAGGTCGGGAACTAGCGGGATCAATGAGCAGTTCTTC
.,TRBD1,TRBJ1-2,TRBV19,CASSPGTGLDPGYTF,TGTGCCAGTAGTCCGGGGACAGGACTAGACCCTGGCTACACCTTC
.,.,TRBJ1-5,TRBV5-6,CASSFAPNQPQHF,TGTGCCAGCAGCTTCGCTCCCAATCAGCCCCAGCATTTT
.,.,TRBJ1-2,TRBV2,CASSEGVGGYTF,TGTGCCAGCAGTGAGGGGGTCGGGGGCTACACCTTC
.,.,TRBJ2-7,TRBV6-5,CASSYRGAMNEQYF,TGTGCCAGCAGTTACCGGGGAGCGATGAACGAGCAGTACTTC
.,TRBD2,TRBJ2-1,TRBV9,CASSVAREGWNEQFF,TGTGCCAGCAGCGTAGCACGGGAGGGCTGGAATGAGCAGTTCTTC
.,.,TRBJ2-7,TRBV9,CASSPRLGGPWYEQYF,TGTGCCAGCAGCCCTAGACTCGGGGGGCCATGGTACGAGCAGTACTTC
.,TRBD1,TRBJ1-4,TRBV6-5,CAAGGANEKLFF,TGTGCCGCAGGGGGGGCCAATGAAAAACTGTTTTTT
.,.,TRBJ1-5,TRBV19,CASSIASWYSNQPQHF,TGTGCCAGTAGTATCGCATCATGGTATAGCAATCAGCCCCAGCATTTT
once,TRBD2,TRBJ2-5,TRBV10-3,CAISERKLAGSETQYF,TGTGCCATCAGTGAGAGAAAACTAGCGGGCTCGGAGACCCAGTACTTC
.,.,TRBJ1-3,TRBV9,CASSVDGAGNTIYF,TGTGCCAGCAGCGTAGATGGGGCTGGAAACACCATATATTTT
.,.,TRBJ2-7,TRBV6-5,CASSYWGVNEQYF,TGTGCCAGCAGTTATTGGGGGGTGAACGAGCAGTACTTC
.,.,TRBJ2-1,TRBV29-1,CSAGSGWDEQFF,TGCAGCGCCGGTTCTGGGTGGGATGAGCAGTTCTTC
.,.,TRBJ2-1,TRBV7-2,CASSSNSGSDYNEQFF,TGTGCCAGCAGCAGTAATAGTGGGAGTGACTACAATGAGCAGTTCTTC
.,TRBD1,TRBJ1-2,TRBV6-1,CASSKMGTGVYGYTF,TGTGCCAGCAGTAAAATGGGGACAGGGGTTTATGGCTACACCTTC
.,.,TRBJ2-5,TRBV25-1,CASSETGLGETQYF,TGTGCCAGCAGTGAAACAGGGTTAGGGGAGACCCAGTACTTC
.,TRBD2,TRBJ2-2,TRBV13,CASRYGLASNTGELFF,TGTGCCAGCAGATACGGACTAGCTAGTAACACCGGGGAGCTGTTTTTT
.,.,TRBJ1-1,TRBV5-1,CASSLNQGNTEAFF,TGCGCCAGCAGCTTGAACCAGGGGAACACTGAAGCTTTCTTT
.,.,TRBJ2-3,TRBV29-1,CSVADRPTDTQYF,TGCAGCGTTGCTGACAGACCCACAGATACGCAGTATTTT
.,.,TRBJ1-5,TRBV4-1,CASSQDPTGNRQPQHF,TGCGCCAGCAGCCAAGACCCCACAGGGAACCGTCAGCCCCAGCATTTT
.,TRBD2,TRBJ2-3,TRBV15,CATSSRDYTTDTQYF,TGTGCCACCAGCAGTCGGGACTACACAACAGATACGCAGTATTTT
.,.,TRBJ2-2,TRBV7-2,CASSLDGGGGELFF,TGTGCCAGCAGCTTAGACGGGGGTGGCGGGGAGCTGTTTTTT
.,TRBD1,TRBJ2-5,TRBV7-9,CASSLSGDSQETQYF,TGTGCCAGCAGCTTATCTGGGGACAGCCAAGAGACCCAGTACTTC
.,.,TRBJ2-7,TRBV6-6,CASSYSVGSPYEQYF,TGTGCCAGCAGTTACTCGGTGGGAAGCCCCTACGAGCAGTACTTC
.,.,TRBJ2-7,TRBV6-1,CASSEGTTYEQYF,TGTGCCAGCAGTGAGGGGACAACCTACGAGCAGTACTTC
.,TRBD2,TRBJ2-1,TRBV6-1,CASRATSAYNEQFF,TGTGCCAGCAGGGCAACTAGCGCCTACAATGAGCAGTTCTTC
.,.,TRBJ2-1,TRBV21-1,CASRRERIHEQFF,TGTGCCAGCCGGCGGGAGAGGATCCATGAGCAGTTCTTC